These T cell receptor beta chains were read from a single sample in a study of cytotoxic CD8 clonotypes in ibrutinib-treated CLL. The repertoire was sequenced with immunoSEQ multiplex PCR; TCRdb's copy has only in-frame clones and lacks some. Of around 310,000 clones in the sample, just under 80% were seen once. Sequences were derived from PBMCs, sampled before ibrutinib treatment. All receptors come from a human donor with chronic lymphocytic leukemia. Each CDR3 is given with its conserved first and last residue. The order of the fields is J gene, clone size, D gene, V gene, CDR3 protein, CDR3 DNA. The D gene is left open where the match is weak. Clone size is stated in some rows and not others, as once, few, many or a class when expanded.

TRBJ2-7	.	.	TRBV7-9	CASSLVSIAGEPYEQYF	TGTGCCAGCAGCTTAGTGAGTATTGCAGGGGAGCCCTACGAGCAGTACTTC
TRBJ2-7	.	.	TRBV2	CASRRDTSYEQYF	TGTGCCAGCAGGCGGGACACTTCCTACGAGCAGTACTTC
TRBJ2-7	.	TRBD2	TRBV9	CASSARGTSGPYEQYF	TGTGCCAGCAGCGCGAGGGGGACTAGCGGGCCTTACGAGCAGTACTTC
TRBJ1-5	.	TRBD1	TRBV2	CASSLRQGDQPQHF	TGTGCCAGCAGTTTACGACAGGGGGATCAGCCCCAGCATTTT
TRBJ2-7	.	TRBD2	TRBV15	CATSAGLLAESYEQYF	TGTGCCACCAGCGCCGGTTTGCTAGCGGAAAGCTACGAGCAGTACTTC
TRBJ2-2	.	TRBD2	TRBV9	CASSPRGDLTGELFF	TGTGCCAGCAGCCCACGGGGGGACCTCACCGGGGAGCTGTTTTTT
TRBJ2-5	.	.	TRBV2	CASNRGWGRQETQYF	TGTGCCAGCAACCGAGGGTGGGGGCGACAAGAGACCCAGTACTTC
TRBJ1-5	.	.	TRBV21-1	CASSKVDRYQPQHF	TGTGCCAGCAGCAAAGTCGACAGATATCAGCCCCAGCATTTT
TRBJ1-2	.	.	TRBV7-9	CASSLSGVTANYGYTF	TGTGCCAGCAGCCTATCAGGGGTCACAGCTAACTATGGCTACACCTTC
TRBJ2-3	.	.	TRBV2	CASRNGVVGTDTQYF	TGTGCCAGCAGAAACGGGGTGGTTGGCACAGATACGCAGTATTTT
TRBJ2-3	.	TRBD2	TRBV7-9	CASSLVLAGGPADTQYF	TGTGCCAGCAGCTTAGTGCTAGCGGGAGGGCCCGCAGATACGCAGTATTTT
TRBJ2-1	few	.	TRBV7-3	CASSLRDSHNEQFF	TGTGCCAGCAGCTTACGGGACTCGCACAATGAGCAGTTCTTC
TRBJ2-3	.	.	TRBV15	CATSRVVHDTQYF	TGTGCCACCAGCAGAGTTGTACACGATACGCAGTATTTT
TRBJ2-1	.	TRBD2	TRBV9	CASSESGSRSYNEQFF	TGTGCCAGCAGCGAGAGCGGGAGTCGCTCCTACAATGAGCAGTTCTTC
TRBJ2-2	.	.	TRBV6-5	CASSSIGVDTGELFF	TGTGCCAGCAGTTCAATCGGAGTCGACACCGGGGAGCTGTTTTTT
TRBJ1-2	.	.	TRBV4-3	CASSGGLKANGYTF	TGCGCCAGCAGCGGGGGACTAAAGGCCAATGGCTACACCTTC
TRBJ1-2	.	.	TRBV9	CASSVASYGYTF	TGTGCCAGCAGCGTAGCAAGTTATGGCTACACCTTC
TRBJ1-5	.	.	TRBV19	CASSKIGQLLNQPQHF	TGTGCCAGTAGTAAGATAGGTCAGCTCCTTAATCAGCCCCAGCATTTT
TRBJ2-7	once	TRBD2	TRBV6-5	CASRTSGPHYEQYF	TGTGCCAGCAGGACTAGCGGGCCTCACTACGAGCAGTACTTC
TRBJ2-7	.	.	TRBV19	CASSIDGSIPYEQYF	TGTGCCAGTAGTATAGACGGGAGTATCCCCTACGAGCAGTACTTC
TRBJ2-1	.	.	TRBV9	CASSVEGFSLQFF	TGTGCCAGCAGCGTAGAAGGTTTCTCCCTACAGTTCTTC
TRBJ1-3	.	.	TRBV6-1	CASSPPYSGNTIYF	TGTGCCAGCAGCCCACCCTACTCTGGAAACACCATATATTTT